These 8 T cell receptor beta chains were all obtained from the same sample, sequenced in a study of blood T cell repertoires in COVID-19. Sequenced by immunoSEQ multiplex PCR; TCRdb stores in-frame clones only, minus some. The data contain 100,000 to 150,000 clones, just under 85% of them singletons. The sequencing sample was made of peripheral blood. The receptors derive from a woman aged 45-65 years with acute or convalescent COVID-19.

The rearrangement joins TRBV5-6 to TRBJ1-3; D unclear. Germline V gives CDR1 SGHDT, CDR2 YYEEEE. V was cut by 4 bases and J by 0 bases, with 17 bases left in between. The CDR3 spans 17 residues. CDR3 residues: CASSPYLFSSSGNTIYF. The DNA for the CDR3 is TGTGCCAGCAGCCCCTACCTCTTTTCCTCCTCTGGAAACACCATATATTTT.

The DNA of the CDR3 is TGTGCCAGCAGCTACCCCAACAGGGGGCCAGCAGATACGCAGTATTTT. Its protein is CASSYPNRGPADTQYF. The chain combines TRBV11-2 with TRBJ2-3, with TRBD1 identical over 9 bases. The CDR3 sequence is 16 residues long. Germline trimming cut 4 bases from V and 4 bases from J; bases unmatched to any gene: 9. Germline V gene data show CDR1 as SGHAT and CDR2 as FQNNGV.

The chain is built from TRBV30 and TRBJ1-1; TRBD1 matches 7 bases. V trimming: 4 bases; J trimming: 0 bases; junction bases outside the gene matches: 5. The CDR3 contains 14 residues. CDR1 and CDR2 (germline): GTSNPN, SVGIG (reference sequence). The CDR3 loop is CAWILQGMNTEAFF. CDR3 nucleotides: TGTGCCTGGATTTTACAGGGGATGAACACTGAAGCTTTCTTT.

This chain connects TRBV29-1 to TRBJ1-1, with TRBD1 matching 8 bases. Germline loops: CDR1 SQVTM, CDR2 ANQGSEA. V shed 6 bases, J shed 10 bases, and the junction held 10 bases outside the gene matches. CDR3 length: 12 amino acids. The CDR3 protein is CSVRTGHLGAFF. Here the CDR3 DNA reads TGCAGCGTACGGACAGGGCACTTGGGAGCTTTCTTT.

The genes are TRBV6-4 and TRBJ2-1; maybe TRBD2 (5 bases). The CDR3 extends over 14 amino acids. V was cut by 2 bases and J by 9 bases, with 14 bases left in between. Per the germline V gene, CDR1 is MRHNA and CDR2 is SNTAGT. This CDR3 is CASSDPSRGREQFF. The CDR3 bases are TGTGCCAGCAGTGACCCGAGCCGCGGGCGTGAGCAGTTCTTC.

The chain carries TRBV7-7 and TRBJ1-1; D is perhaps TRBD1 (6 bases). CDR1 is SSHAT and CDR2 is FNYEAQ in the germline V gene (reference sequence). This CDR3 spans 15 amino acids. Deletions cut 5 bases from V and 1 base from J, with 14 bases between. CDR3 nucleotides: TGTGCCAGCAGCCCCCTGGGGGGGGCGAACACTGAAGCTTTCTTT. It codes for CASSPLGGANTEAFF.

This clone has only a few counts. CDR3 in DNA: TGCGCCAGCAGCCATCTACTAGGGGGAGTTGCTTTCTTT. It codes for CASSHLLGGVAFF. V is TRBV4-1 and J is TRBJ1-1; D possibly corresponds to TRBD1 (6 bases). Germline CDR1 MGHRA, CDR2 YSYEKL. Trimming shortened V by 3 bases and J by 11 bases, and 16 bases separated the two germline ends. The CDR3 runs to 13 residues.

The CDR3 DNA reads as TGTGCTAGTGCCTACGAAGACAGGACCCATGGCTACACCTTC. The encoded protein is CASAYEDRTHGYTF. The genes are TRBV12-5 and TRBJ1-2, with D perhaps TRBD1 (6 bases). This CDR3 has 14 amino acids. The V end was cut by 7 bases, the J end by 6 bases, with 18 bases between. Germline values: CDR1 LGHNT, CDR2 FRNRAP.